This section outlines one T cell receptor beta chain sequence together with its context. Assay used: immunoSEQ multiplex PCR; TCRdb lists only in-frame clones, some missing. This table has 85,000 to 100,000 clones, about 78% appearing once. Looked up from germline, CDR1 is SGDLS and CDR2 is YYNGEE. CDR3 length: 17 amino acids. V trimming: 0 bases; J trimming: 3 bases; junction bases outside the gene matches: 8. The data were obtained in a study of fetal regulatory T cell absence and autoimmunity. Sequencing used pancreas tissue. The sequence was collected from a male donor with IPEX syndrome. V usage is TRBV9 and J usage is TRBJ2-3; 9 nucleotides align to TRBD2. CDR3 residues: CASSVGGGGADTDTQYF. The CDR3 nucleotides are TGTGCCAGCAGCGTAGGTGGCGGGGGGGCTGATACAGATACGCAGTATTTT.